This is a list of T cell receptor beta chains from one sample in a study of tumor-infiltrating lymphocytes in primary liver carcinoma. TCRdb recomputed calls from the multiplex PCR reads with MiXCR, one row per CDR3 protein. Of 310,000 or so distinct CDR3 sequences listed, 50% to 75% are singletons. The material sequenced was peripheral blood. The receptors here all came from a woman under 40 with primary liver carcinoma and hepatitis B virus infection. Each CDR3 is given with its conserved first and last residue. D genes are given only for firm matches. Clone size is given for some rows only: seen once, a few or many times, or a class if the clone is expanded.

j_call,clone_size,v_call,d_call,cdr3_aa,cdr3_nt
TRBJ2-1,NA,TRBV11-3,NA,CGSSDDNEQFF,TGTGGCAGTAGCGACGACAATGAGCAGTTCTTC
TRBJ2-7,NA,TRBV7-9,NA,CASSPERGIRQYF,TGTGCCAGCAGCCCGGAAAGGGGAATTCGGCAGTACTTC
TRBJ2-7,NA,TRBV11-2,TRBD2,CTSSLETSGSYGQYF,TGTACCAGCAGCTTAGAGACTAGCGGCTCCTACGGGCAGTACTTC
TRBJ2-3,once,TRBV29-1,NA,CSARERRIDTQYF,TGCAGCGCTAGGGAGAGAAGGATAGATACGCAATATTTT
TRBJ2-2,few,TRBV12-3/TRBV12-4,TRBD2,CASSAPGLGNTGELFF,TGTGCCAGCAGTGCCCCGGGACTAGGGAACACCGGGGAGCTGTTTTTT
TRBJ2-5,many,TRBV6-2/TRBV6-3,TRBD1,CASSYRQGVETQYF,TGTGCCAGCAGTTACCGACAGGGCGTGGAGACCCAGTACTTC
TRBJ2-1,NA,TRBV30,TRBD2,CAWRASGSGSKEFF,TGTGCCTGGAGGGCCTCAGGTAGCGGGAGTAAGGAGTTCTTC
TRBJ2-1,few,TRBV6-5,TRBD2,CASSYDFGGLAGGGNEQFF,TGTGCCAGCAGTTACGACTTTGGGGGTCTAGCGGGAGGGGGCAATGAGCAGTTCTTC
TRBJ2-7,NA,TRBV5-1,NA,CASSLGAWGGEQYF,TGCGCCAGCAGCTTGGGAGCTTGGGGAGGCGAGCAGTACTTC
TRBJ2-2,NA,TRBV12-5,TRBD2,CASGLVLAGTTGELFF,TGTGCTAGTGGTTTGGTATTAGCGGGAACCACCGGGGAGCTGTTTTTT
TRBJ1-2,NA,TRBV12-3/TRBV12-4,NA,CASSSSGAQGYTF,TGTGCCAGCAGTTCCTCGGGGGCGCAGGGCTACACCTTC
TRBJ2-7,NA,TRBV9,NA,CASSLQTGPSYEQYF,TGTGCCAGCAGCTTACAGACGGGACCCAGCTACGAGCAGTACTTC
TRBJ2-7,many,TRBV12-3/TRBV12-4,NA,CASSLNIGGPVYEQYF,TGTGCCAGCAGTTTAAATATCGGCGGGCCTGTCTACGAGCAGTACTTC
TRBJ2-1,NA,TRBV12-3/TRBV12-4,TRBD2,CASRGGRLEPKLKGMSYNEQFF,TGTGCCAGCAGGGGAGGGAGGTTAGAGCCCAAACTGAAGGGGATGTCCTACAATGAGCAGTTCTTC
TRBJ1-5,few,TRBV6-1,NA,CASSYRDTNQPQHF,TGTGCCAGCAGCTACCGGGACACAAATCAGCCCCAGCATTTT
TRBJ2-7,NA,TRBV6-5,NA,CASSVGQGTYEQYF,TGTGCCAGCTCTGTCGGGCAGGGAACCTACGAGCAGTACTTC
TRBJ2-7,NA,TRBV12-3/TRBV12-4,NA,CASSPWGSGLYEPYF,TGTGCCAGCAGCCCGTGGGGAAGTGGACTCTACGAGCCGTACTTC
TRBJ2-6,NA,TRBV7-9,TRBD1,CASSISNRGRGSGANVLTF,TGTGCCAGCAGCATAAGCAACAGGGGGCGCGGGTCTGGGGCCAACGTCCTGACTTTC
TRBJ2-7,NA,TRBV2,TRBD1,CASTKGAAYEQYF,TGTGCCAGCACCAAGGGGGCCGCCTACGAGCAGTACTTC
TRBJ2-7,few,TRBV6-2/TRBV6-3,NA,CASSWEVSYEQYF,TGTGCCAGCAGTTGGGAAGTCTCCTACGAGCAGTACTTC
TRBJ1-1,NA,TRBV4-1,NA,CASSRGATNTEAFF,TGCGCCAGCAGCCGAGGGGCTACAAACACTGAAGCTTTCTTT
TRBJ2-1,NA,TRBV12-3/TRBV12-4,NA,CVSSFRITSSYNEQFF,TGTGTCAGCAGTTTCCGCATTACGAGCTCCTACAATGAGCAGTTCTTC
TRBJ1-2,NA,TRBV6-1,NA,CASSERGSLFFGGYGYTF,TGTGCCAGCAGTGAGCGGGGAAGCCTTTTTTTCGGCGGCTATGGCTACACCTTC
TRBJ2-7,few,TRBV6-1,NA,CASSVAATYEQYF,TGTGCCAGCAGTGTGGCGGCGACCTACGAGCAGTACTTC
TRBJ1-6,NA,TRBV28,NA,CASSLLEPLLHF,TGTGCCAGCAGTTTACTCGAACCACTCCTCCACTTT
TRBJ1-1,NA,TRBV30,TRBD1,CAWSLYDSETRDRRFEAFF,TGTGCCTGGAGTCTCTACGATAGCGAGACCCGGGACAGAAGATTCGAAGCTTTCTTT
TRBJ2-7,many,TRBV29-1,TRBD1,CSVADRFSYEQYF,TGCAGCGTGGCGGACAGGTTCTCCTACGAGCAGTACTTC